This T cell receptor beta chain was sequenced in a study of T cells in Graves' hyperthyroidism and ophthalmopathy. Any patient presenting with uncontrolled infection, other autoimmune disease, pregnancy or lactation was left out. Source material for PBMCs was 10 ml fresh peripheral blood. Germline-derived CDR1 and CDR2 are SQVTM and ANQGSEA. The ends were cut back, 4 bases at V and 3 bases at J, with 18 bases in the middle. There are 15 residues in the CDR3. Comments on this clonotype: This sequence may be a read error, since a much larger clone differs from it by one base.

RNA transcripts yielded amplified TCR beta CDR3 regions. A first-round RT-PCR of the TCR CDR3 used the HTBI primer set. Using its own MiXCR run on the multiplex PCR reads, TCRdb lists one record per CDR3 protein. The data show roughly 110,000 distinct CDR3 sequences, roughly 15% seen once. The specimen was blood. The rearrangement uses TRBV29-1 and TRBJ2-5, with D possibly matching TRBD2 (6 bases). The TCR was taken from a woman between 50 and 59 years old with Graves' hyperthyroidism. CDR3 nucleotide sequence: TGCAGCGTTGCGCTCGGTACTAGCACAAAAGAGACCCAGTACTTC. Translated, it gives CSVALGTSTKETQYF.